The clone carrying this TCR beta chain was detected only a few times. CDR1 is SGHAT, CDR2 FQNNGV, per germline. The CDR3 covers 15 residues. V trimming: 7 bases; J trimming: 5 bases; junction bases outside the gene matches: 5. Every donor was a Caucasian adult from Nashville, Tennessee. These data are taken from a study of shared clonotypes between healthy human individuals. The assay was immunoSEQ multiplex PCR, and TCRdb's table has in-frame clones only and misses some. This sample has about 340,000 clones, with around 79% found just once. The sequenced material came from memory CD4+ T cells sorted from blood. Described subset: CD45RA-negative fraction. The genes are TRBV11-2 and TRBJ2-1; 13 bases agree with TRBD2. This receptor was taken from a man aged 30 to 45 in good health. CDR3 protein: CASTMGLAGNNEQFF. The CDR3 nucleotides are TGTGCCAGCACCATGGGACTAGCGGGAAACAATGAGCAGTTCTTC.